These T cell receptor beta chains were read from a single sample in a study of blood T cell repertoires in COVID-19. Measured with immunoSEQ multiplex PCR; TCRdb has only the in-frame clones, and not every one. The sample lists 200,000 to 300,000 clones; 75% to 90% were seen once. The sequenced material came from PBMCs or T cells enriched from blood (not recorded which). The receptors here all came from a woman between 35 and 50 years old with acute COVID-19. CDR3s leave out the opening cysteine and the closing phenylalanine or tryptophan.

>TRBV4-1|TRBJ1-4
ASSQGQGVGEKLF
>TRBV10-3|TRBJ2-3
AISEPRTGSTDTQY
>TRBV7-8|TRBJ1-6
ASSFGQMNTLH
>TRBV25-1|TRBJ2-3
ASIGGYTQY
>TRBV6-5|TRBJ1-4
ASRPRPGSEKLF
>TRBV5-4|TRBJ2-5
ASSLTGAQETQY
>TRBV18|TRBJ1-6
ASSPGTGGASPLH
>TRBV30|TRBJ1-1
AWMGNTEAF
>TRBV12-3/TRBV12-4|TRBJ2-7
ASSGDISYEQY
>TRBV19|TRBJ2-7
ASSIADMYYEQY
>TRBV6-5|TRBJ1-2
ASSFSAGNYGYT
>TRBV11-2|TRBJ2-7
ASSLVRAGYEQY
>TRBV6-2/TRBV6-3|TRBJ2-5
ASSYSGGGETQY
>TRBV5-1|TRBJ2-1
ASSPHPAYNEQF
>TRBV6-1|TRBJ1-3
ASSDRVGNTIY
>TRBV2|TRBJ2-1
ASRGTSAVDEQF
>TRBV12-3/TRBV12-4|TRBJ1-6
ASSLLRDSPLH
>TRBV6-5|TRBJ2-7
ASSYSSAYEQY
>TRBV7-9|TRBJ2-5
ASSSLAGGQETQY
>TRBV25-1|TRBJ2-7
ASSEPRGEDEQY
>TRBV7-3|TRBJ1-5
ASSLVVGVDQPQH
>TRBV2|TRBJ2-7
ASSGKDTTYEQY
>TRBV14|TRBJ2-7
ASSHQGQGTYEQY
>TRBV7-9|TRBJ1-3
ASSLVPSGNTIY
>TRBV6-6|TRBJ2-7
ASSTSGGGYEQY
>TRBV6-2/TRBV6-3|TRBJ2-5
ASSPIGGLGETQY
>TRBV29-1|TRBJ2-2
SVWSVGDTGELF
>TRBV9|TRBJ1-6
ASSVFQEGSYNSPLH
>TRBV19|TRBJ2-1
ASSKPTTSGNEQF
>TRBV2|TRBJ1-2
ASSSDRGGGYT
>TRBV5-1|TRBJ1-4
ASSRDREYEKLF
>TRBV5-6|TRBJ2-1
ASSLSGRPYNEQF
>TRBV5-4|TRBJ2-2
ASSFASGSTGELF
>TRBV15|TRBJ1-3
ATSRGRTAGNTIY
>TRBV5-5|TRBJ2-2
ASSLDYTGELF
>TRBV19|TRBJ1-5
ASSMSWQGDQPQH
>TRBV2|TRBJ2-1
ASSEVAGQQF
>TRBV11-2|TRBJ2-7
ASSSRPNRGYEQY
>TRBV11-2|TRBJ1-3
ASSLDVRSGNTIY
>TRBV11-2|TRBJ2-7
ASSSSSYEQY
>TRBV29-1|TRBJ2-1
SVRGGAYNEQF
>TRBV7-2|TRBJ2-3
ASSLVGGSSDTQY
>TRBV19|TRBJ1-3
ASSAARNTIY
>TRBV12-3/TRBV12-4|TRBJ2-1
ASSPTRGNEQF
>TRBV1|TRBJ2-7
TSSQEVRGTAVYEQY
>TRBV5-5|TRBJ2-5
ASSLNGRGEGETQY
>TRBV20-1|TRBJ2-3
SASTGGIDTDTQY
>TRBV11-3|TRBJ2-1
ASSTLTGGREQF
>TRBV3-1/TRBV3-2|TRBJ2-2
ASSFPGQGKGGELF
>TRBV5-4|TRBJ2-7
ASSLTSGRSYEQY